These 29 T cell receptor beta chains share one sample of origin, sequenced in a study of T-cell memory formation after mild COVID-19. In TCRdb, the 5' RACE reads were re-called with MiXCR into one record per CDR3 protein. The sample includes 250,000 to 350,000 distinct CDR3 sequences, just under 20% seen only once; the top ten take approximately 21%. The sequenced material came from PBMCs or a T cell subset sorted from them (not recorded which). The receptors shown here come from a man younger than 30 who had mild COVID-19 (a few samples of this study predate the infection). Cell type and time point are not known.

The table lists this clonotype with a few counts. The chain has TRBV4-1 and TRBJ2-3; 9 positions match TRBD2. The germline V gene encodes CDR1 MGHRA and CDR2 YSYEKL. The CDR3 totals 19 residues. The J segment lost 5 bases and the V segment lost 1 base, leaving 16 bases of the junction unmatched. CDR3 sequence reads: CASSQGAGSGGLRKDTQYF. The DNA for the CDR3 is TGCGCCAGCAGCCAAGGTGCAGGTAGCGGGGGACTGCGGAAAGATACGCAGTATTTT.

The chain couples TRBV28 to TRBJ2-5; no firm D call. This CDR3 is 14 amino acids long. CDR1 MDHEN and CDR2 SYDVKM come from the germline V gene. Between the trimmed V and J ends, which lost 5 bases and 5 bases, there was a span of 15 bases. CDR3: CASSPTVLRETQYF. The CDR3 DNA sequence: TGTGCCAGCAGTCCCACCGTGCTACGCGAGACCCAGTACTTC.

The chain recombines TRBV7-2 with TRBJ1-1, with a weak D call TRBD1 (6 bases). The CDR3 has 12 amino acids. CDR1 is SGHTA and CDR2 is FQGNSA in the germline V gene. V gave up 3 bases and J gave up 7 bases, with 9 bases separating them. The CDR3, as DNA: TGTGCCAGCAGCTTTAACAGGGTTGAAGCTTTCTTT. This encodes CASSFNRVEAFF.

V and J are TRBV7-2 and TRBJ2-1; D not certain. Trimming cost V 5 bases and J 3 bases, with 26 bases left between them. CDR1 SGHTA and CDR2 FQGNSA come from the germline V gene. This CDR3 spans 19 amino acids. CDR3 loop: CASSLTRLTQPKLYNEQFF. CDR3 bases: TGTGCCAGCAGCCTAACCCGACTCACGCAACCCAAACTCTACAATGAGCAGTTCTTC.

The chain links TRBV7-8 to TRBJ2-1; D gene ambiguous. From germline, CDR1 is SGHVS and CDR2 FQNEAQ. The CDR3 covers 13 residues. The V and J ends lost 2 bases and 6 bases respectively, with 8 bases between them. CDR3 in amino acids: CASSLRMVNEQFF. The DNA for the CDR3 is TGTGCCAGCAGCTTACGTATGGTCAATGAGCAGTTCTTC. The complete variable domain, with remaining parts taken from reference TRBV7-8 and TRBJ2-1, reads GAGVSQSPRYKVAKRGQDVALRCDPISGHVSLFWYQQALGQGPEFLTYFQNEAQLDKSGLPSDRFFAERPEGSVSTLKIQRTQQEDSAVYLCASSLRMVNEQFFGPGTRLTVL.

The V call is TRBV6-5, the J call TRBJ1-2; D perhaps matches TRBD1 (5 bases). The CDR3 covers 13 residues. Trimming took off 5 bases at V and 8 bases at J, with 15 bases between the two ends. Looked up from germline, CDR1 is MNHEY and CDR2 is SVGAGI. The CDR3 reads CASSLGGVSGYTF. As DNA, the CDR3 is TGTGCCAGCAGTCTGGGGGGGGTAAGCGGCTACACCTTC.

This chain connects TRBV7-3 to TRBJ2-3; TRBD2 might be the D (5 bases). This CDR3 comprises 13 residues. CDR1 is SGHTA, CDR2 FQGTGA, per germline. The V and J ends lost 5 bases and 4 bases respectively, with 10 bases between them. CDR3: CASSPRAPDTQYF. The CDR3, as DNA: TGTGCCAGCAGCCCGAGGGCCCCAGATACGCAGTATTTT.

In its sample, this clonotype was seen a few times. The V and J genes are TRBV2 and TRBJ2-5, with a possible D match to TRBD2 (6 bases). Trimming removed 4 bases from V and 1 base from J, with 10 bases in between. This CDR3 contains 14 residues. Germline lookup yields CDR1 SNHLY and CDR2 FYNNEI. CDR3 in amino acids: CASSGGGPQETQYF. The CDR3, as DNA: TGTGCCAGCAGTGGGGGAGGACCCCAAGAGACCCAGTACTTC.

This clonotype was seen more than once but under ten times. CDR3 region: CASSSPGSDTQYF. The CDR3 DNA follows: TGTGCCAGCAGTTCCCCGGGTTCAGATACGCAGTATTTT. The genes are TRBV28 and TRBJ2-3; D ambiguous. Germline-derived CDR1 and CDR2 are MDHEN and SYDVKM. V lost 4 bases, J lost 4 bases, and 9 bases lay in between. This CDR3 region has 13 residues. The variable domain in full, with the rest retrieved from reference TRBV28 and TRBJ2-3, is DVKVTQSSRYLVKRTGEKVFLECVQDMDHENMFWYRQDPGLGLRLIYFSYDVKMKEKGDIPEGYSVSREKKERFSLILESASTNQTSMYLCASSSPGSDTQYFGPGTRLTVL.

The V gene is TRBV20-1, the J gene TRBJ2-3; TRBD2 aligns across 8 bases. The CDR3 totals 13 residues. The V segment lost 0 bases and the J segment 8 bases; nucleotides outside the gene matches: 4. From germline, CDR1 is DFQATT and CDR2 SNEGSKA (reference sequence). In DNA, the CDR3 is TGCAGTGCTAGAGACGGGGGGGCTGGTACGCAGTATTTT. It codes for CSARDGGAGTQYF.

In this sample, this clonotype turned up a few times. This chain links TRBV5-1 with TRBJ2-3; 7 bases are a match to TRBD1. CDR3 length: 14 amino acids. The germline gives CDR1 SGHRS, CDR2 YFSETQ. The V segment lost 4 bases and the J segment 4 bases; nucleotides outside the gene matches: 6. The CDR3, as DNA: TGCGCCAGCAGCCCATATCAGGGGGCAGATACGCAGTATTTT. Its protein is CASSPYQGADTQYF. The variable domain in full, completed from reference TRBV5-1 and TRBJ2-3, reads KAGVTQTPRYLIKTRGQQVTLSCSPISGHRSVSWYQQTPGQGLQFLFEYFSETQRNKGNFPGRFSGRQFSNSRSEMNVSTLELGDSALYLCASSPYQGADTQYFGPGTRLTVL.

The CDR3 protein is CASSSTGLSSYNEQFF. The CDR3 nucleotides read TGTGCCAGCAGCTCGACCGGACTAAGCTCCTACAATGAGCAGTTCTTC. The chain joins TRBV7-3 to TRBJ2-1; D may be TRBD2 (6 bases). V was shortened by 4 bases and J by 0 bases, with 13 bases between the two germline ends. The CDR3 is 16 residues long. In germline, CDR1 is SGHTA, CDR2 FQGTGA.

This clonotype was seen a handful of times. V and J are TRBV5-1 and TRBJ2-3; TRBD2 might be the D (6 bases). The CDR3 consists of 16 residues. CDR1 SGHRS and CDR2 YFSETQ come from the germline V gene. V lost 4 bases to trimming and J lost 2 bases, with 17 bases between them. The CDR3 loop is CASSTGTRPDTDTQYF. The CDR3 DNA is TGCGCCAGCAGCACTGGGACTCGCCCTGACACAGATACGCAGTATTTT. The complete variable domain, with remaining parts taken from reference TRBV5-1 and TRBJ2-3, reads KAGVTQTPRYLIKTRGQQVTLSCSPISGHRSVSWYQQTPGQGLQFLFEYFSETQRNKGNFPGRFSGRQFSNSRSEMNVSTLELGDSALYLCASSTGTRPDTDTQYFGPGTRLTVL.

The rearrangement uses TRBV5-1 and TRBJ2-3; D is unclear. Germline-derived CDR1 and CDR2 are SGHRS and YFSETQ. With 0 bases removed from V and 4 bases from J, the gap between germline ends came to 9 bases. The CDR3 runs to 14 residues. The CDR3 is CASSLEGFPDTQYF. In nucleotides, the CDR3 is TGCGCCAGCAGCTTGGAAGGGTTCCCAGATACGCAGTATTTT.

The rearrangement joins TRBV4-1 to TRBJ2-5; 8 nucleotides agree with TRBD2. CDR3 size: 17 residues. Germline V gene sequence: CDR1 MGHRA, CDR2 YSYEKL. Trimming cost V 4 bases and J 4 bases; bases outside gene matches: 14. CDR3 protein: CASSLGAGGAEGETQYF. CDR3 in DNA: TGCGCCAGCAGCCTTGGCGCCGGGGGGGCTGAGGGAGAGACCCAGTACTTC.

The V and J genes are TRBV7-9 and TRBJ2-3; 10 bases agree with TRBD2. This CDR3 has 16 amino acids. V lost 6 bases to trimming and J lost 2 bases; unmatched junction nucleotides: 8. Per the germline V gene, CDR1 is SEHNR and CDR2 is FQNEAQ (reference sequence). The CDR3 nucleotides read TGTGCCAGCAGGGCTAGCGGGGGAGAACTCACAGATACGCAGTATTTT. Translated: CASRASGGELTDTQYF.

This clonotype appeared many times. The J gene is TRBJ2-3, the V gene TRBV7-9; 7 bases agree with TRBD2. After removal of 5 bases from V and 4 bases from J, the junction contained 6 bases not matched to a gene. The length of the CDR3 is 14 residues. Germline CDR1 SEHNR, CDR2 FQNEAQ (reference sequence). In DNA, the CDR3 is TGTGCCAGCAGCCCTCGGACTAGTCCAGATACGCAGTATTTT. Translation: CASSPRTSPDTQYF.

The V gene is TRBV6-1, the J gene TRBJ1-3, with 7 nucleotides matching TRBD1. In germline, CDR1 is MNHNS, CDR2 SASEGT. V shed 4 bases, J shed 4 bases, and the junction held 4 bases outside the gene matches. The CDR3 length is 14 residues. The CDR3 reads CASSGGTAGNTIYF. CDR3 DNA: TGTGCCAGCAGTGGAGGGACAGCAGGAAACACCATATATTTT.

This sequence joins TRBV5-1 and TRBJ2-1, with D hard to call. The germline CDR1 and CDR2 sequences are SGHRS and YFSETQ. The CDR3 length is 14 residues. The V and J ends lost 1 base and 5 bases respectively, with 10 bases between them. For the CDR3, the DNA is TGCGCCAGCAGCTTGCGGCAGAAGAACAATGAGCAGTTCTTC. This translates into CASSLRQKNNEQFF.

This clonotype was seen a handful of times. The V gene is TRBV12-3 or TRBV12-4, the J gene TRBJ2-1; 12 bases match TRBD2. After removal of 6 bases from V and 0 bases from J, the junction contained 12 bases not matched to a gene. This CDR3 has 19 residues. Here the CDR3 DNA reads TGTGCCAGCAGGTCCCTTTGGCTAGCGGGGGGGAGCTCCTACAATGAGCAGTTCTTC. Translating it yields CASRSLWLAGGSSYNEQFF.

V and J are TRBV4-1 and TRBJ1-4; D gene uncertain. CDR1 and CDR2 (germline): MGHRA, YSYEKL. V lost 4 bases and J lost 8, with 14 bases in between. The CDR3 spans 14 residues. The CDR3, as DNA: TGCGCCAGCAGCCGAGGGTTTCTTGAAGAAAAACTGTTTTTT. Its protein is CASSRGFLEEKLFF.

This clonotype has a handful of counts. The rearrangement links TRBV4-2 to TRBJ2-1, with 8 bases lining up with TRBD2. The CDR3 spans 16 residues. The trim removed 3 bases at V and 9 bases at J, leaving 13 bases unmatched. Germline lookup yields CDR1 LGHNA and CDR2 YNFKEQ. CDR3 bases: TGTGCCAGCAGCCATTTTGCGGGGGGCTCCGTAGGTGAGCAGTTCTTC. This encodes CASSHFAGGSVGEQFF.

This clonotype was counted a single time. The CDR3 DNA follows: TGCAGTGCTGACCCCGGAAGCACCGGGGAGCTGTTTTTT. Its protein is CSADPGSTGELFF. J is TRBJ2-2 and V is TRBV20-1; D call uncertain. This CDR3 is built from 13 residues. Trimming shortened V by 5 bases and J by 4 bases, and 11 bases separated the two germline ends. Germline values: CDR1 DFQATT, CDR2 SNEGSKA (reference sequence).

CDR3 coding DNA: TGTGCCAGCAGCTTAAGCAGACGGGGGGCCCTCACAGATACGCAGTATTTT. This gives the protein CASSLSRRGALTDTQYF. The chain carries TRBV7-2 and TRBJ2-3, with a possible D match to TRBD2 (7 bases). Trimming removed 2 bases at V and 2 bases at J, with 17 bases between. The CDR3 consists of 17 residues. Germline CDR1 reads SGHTA; CDR2 reads FQGNSA.

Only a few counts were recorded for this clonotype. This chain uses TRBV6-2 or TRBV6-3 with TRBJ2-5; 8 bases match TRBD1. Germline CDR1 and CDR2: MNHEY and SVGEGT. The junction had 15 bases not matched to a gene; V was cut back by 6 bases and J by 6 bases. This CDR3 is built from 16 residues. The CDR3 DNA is TGTGCCAGCAGACGTCAGGGGGCTGGTCAGTTTCAGACCCAGTACTTC. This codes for CASRRQGAGQFQTQYF.

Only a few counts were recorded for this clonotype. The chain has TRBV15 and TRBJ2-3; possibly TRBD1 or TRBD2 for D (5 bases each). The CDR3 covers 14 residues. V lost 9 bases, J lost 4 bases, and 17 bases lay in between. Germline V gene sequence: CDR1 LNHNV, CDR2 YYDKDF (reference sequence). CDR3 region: CATGPGPRADTQYF. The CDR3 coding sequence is TGTGCCACTGGGCCGGGACCCCGGGCAGATACGCAGTATTTT.

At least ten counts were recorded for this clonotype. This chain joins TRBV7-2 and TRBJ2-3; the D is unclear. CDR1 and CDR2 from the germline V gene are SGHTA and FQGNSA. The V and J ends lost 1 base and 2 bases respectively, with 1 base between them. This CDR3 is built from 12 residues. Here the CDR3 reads CASSLDTDTQYF. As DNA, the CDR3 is TGTGCCAGCAGCTTAGACACAGATACGCAGTATTTT.

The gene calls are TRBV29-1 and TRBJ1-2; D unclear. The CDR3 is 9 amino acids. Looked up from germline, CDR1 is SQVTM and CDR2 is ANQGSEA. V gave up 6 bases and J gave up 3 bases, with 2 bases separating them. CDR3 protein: CSVDYGYTF. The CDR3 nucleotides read TGCAGCGTCGACTATGGCTACACCTTC. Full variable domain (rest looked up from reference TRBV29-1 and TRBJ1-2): SAVISQKPSRDICQRGTSLTIQCQVDSQVTMMFWYRQQPGQSLTLIATANQGSEATYESGFVIDKFPISRPNLTFSTLTVSNMSPEDSSIYLCSVDYGYTFGSGTRLTVV.

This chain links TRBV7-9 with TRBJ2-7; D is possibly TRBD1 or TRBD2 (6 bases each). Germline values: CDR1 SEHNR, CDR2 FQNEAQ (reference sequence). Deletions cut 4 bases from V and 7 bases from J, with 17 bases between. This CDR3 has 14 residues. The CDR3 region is CASSWGQGLLEQYF. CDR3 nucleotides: TGTGCCAGCAGCTGGGGGCAGGGACTGTTGGAGCAGTACTTC.